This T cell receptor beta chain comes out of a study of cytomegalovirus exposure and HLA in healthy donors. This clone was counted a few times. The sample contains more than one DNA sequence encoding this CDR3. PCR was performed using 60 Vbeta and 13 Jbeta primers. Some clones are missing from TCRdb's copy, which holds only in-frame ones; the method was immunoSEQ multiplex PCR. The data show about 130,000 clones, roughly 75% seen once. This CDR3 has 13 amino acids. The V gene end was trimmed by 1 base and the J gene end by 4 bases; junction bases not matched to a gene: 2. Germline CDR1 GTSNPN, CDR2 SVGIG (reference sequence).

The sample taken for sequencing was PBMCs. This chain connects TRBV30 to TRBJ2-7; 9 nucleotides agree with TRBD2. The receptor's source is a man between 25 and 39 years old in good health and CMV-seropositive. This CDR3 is CAWSGAGGYEQYF. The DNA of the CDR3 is TGTGCCTGGAGTGGCGCGGGAGGGTACGAGCAGTACTTC. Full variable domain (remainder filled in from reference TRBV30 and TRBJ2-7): SQTIHQWPATLVQPVGSPLSLECTVEGTSNPNLYWYRQAAGRGLQLLFYSVGIGQISSEVPQNLSASRPQDRQFILSSKKLLLSDSGFYLCAWSGAGGYEQYFGPGTRLTVT.